The rows below give T cell receptor beta chains drawn from one sample of a study of blood T cell repertoires in COVID-19. Data came from immunoSEQ multiplex PCR; TCRdb stores just in-frame clones and leaves some out. The table records approximately 450,000 clones, approximately 92% of them present only once. The sample was PBMCs or T cells enriched from blood (not recorded which). The origin of the receptors is a man aged 25-45 years who had recovered from COVID-19. Both conserved end residues are part of each CDR3. Fields, in order: CDR3 protein, clone size, CDR3 length, V gene. Rows may omit the clone size; those that give it use once, few, many or a size class.

CDR3aa: CASSLAASSGNEKLFF
abundance: NA
len: 16
v_gene: TRBV7-2

CDR3aa: CASSSRGENQPQHF
abundance: NA
len: 14
v_gene: TRBV3-1/TRBV3-2

CDR3aa: CASSLTGTSLFF
abundance: NA
len: 12
v_gene: TRBV27

CDR3aa: CASSLVGGQDTQYF
abundance: NA
len: 14
v_gene: TRBV5-1

CDR3aa: CASSLAYTTGYEQYF
abundance: NA
len: 15
v_gene: TRBV11-2

CDR3aa: CASSISSGTYNEQFF
abundance: NA
len: 15
v_gene: TRBV5-1

CDR3aa: CASSLVVGQPQHF
abundance: few
len: 13
v_gene: TRBV5-1

CDR3aa: CASSLAGGDRVQPQHF
abundance: NA
len: 16
v_gene: TRBV7-9

CDR3aa: CASSPRDNSYEQYF
abundance: NA
len: 14
v_gene: TRBV4-1

CDR3aa: CASSSIYLGGKQFF
abundance: NA
len: 14
v_gene: TRBV28

CDR3aa: CASVGRGTQYF
abundance: few
len: 11
v_gene: TRBV6-5

CDR3aa: CASSPDFYNEQFF
abundance: NA
len: 13
v_gene: TRBV11-2